This T cell receptor (beta chain) was documented in a study of T-cell memory formation after mild COVID-19. Study outcomes and limitations: The study detected some responding clones in pre-infection memory, suggesting cross-reactive memory joined. The authors left the SARS-CoV-2 specificity of second-wave clones peaking on day 37 unconfirmed. Whereas later expanders leaned CD4+, clones contracting day 15 to 85 showed a balanced CD4/CD8 makeup.

Researchers used 5'RACE with constant-segment primers to make TCR alpha and TCR beta cDNA libraries that carry sample barcodes and UMIs. TCRdb ran MiXCR on the 5' RACE reads and lists one entry per CDR3 protein. The sample shows 380,000 or so distinct CDR3 sequences, roughly an eighth of them seen only once. This clonotype was counted at least ten times. Its antigen remains unknown. The CDR3 has 15 amino acids. Per germline, CDR1 LGHNA and CDR2 YSLEER. Unmatched junction bases numbered 6, after V lost 5 bases and J lost 6 bases. This chain joins TRBV4-3 and TRBJ1-4; TRBD1 aligns across 10 bases. Sequenced material: PBMCs or a T cell subset sorted from them (not recorded which). The source is a man between 18 and 35 years old who had mild COVID-19 (a few samples of this study predate the infection). Cell type and time point are not known. In nucleotides, the CDR3 is TGCGCCAGCAGCGCCCAGGGGACAGGGGATGAAAAACTGTTTTTT. Its protein product is CASSAQGTGDEKLFF.